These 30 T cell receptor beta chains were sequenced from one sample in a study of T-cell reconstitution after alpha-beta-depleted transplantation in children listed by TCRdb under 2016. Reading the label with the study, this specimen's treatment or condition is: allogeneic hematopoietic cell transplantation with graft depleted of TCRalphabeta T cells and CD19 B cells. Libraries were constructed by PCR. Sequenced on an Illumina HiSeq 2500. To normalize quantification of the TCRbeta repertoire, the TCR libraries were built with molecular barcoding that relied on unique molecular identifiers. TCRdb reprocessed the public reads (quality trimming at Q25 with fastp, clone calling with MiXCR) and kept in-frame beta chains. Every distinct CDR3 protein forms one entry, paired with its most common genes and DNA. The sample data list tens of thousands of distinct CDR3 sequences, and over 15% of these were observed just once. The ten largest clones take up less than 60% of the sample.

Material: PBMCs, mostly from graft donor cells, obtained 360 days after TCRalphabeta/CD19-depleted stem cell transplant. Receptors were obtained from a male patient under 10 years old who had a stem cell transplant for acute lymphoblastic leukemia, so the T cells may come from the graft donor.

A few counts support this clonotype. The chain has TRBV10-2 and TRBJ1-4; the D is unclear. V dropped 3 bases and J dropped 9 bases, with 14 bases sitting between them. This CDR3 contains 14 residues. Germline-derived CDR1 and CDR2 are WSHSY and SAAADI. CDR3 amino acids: CASSEGPLAKKLFF. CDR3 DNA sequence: TGCGCCAGCAGTGAAGGCCCCCTGGCCAAAAAACTGTTTTTT.

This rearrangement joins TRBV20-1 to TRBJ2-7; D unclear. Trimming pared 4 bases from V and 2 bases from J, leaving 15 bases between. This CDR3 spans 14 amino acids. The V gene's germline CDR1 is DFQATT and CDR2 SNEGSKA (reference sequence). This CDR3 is CSATYNVPPYEQYF. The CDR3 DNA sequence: TGCAGTGCTACTTACAACGTACCCCCCTACGAGCAGTACTTC.

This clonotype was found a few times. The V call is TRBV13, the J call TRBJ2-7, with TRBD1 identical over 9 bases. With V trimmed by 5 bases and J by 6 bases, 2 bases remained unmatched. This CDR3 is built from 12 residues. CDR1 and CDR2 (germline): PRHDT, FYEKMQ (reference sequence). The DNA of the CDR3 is TGTGCCAGCAGCCGGGACAGGGTCGAGCAGTACTTC. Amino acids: CASSRDRVEQYF.

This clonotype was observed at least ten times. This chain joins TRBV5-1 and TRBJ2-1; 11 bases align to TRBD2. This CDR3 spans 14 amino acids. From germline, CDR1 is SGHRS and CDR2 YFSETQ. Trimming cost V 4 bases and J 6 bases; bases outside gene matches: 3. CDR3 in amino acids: CASSAGTSGNEQFF. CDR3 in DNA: TGCGCCAGCAGCGCAGGGACTAGCGGCAATGAGCAGTTCTTC.

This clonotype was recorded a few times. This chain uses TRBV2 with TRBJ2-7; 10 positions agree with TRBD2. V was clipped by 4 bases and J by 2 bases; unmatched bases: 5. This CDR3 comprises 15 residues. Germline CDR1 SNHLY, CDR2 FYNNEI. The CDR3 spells CASSGASGSTYEQYF. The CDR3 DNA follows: TGTGCCAGCAGTGGTGCTAGCGGGAGTACCTACGAGCAGTACTTC.

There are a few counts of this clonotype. For the CDR3, the DNA is TGCAGTGCTAGGGACAGGGGCGAGGGAGAGACCCAGTACTTC. Translated, it gives CSARDRGEGETQYF. The chain uses TRBV20-1 and TRBJ2-5; 9 positions match TRBD1. The CDR3 has 14 amino acids. Germline V lookup: CDR1 DFQATT, CDR2 SNEGSKA (reference sequence). With 3 bases clipped from V and 4 bases from J, the junction kept 6 bases outside the gene matches.

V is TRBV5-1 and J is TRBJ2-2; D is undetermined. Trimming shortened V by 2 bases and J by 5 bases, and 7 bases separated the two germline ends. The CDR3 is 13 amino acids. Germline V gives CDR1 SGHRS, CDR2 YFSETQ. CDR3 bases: TGCGCCAGCAGCTTTATAACGACCGGGGAGCTGTTTTTT. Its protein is CASSFITTGELFF.

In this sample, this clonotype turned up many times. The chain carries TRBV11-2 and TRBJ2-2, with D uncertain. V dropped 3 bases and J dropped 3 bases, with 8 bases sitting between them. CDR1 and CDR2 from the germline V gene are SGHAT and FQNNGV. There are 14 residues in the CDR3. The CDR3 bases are TGTGCCAGCAGCTTCCCCAGCCACACCGGGGAGCTGTTTTTT. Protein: CASSFPSHTGELFF.

The CDR3 sequence is CASSYTDTDTQYF. Written as DNA, the CDR3 is TGTGCCAGCAGTTACACGGACACAGATACGCAGTATTTT. V usage is TRBV6-5 and J usage is TRBJ2-3; D is unresolved. V shed 2 bases and J shed 2 bases, with 5 bases lying between them. CDR3 length: 13 amino acids. The V gene's germline CDR1 is MNHEY and CDR2 SVGAGI.

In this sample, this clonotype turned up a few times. Here the CDR3 DNA reads TGTGCCACCAGTGAAGGTGGGAGGCCGAATTACAATGAGCAGTTCTTC. Its protein is CATSEGGRPNYNEQFF. This chain links TRBV24-1 with TRBJ2-1; possible D gene TRBD2, 6 bases. The CDR3 sequence is 16 residues long. Trimming left V 4 bases short and J 4 bases short, with 16 bases between. From germline, CDR1 is KGHDR and CDR2 SFDVKD.

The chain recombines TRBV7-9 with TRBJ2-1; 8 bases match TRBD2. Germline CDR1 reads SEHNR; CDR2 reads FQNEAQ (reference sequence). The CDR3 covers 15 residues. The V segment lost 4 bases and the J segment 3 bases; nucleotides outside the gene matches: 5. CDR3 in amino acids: CASSSVAGIYNEQFF. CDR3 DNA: TGTGCCAGCAGCTCAGTAGCGGGAATCTACAATGAGCAGTTCTTC.

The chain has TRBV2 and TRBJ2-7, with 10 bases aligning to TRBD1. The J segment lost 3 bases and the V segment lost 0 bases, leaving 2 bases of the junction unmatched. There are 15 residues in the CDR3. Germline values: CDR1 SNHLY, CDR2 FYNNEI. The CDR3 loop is CASSEAGTGDYEQYF. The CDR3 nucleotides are TGTGCCAGCAGTGAAGCTGGGACAGGGGACTACGAGCAGTACTTC.

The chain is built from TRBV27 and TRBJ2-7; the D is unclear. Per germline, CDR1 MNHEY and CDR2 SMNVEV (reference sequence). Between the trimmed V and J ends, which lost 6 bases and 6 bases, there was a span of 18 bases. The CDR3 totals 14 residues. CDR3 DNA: TGTGCCAGCAGCCCCAGAAGAACGATGTTCGAGCAGTACTTC. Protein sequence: CASSPRRTMFEQYF.

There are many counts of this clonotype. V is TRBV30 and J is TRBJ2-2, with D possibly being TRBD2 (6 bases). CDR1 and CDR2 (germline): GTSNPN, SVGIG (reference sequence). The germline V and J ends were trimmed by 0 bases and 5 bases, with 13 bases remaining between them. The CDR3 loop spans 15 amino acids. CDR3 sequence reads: CAWSVLGTPTGELFF. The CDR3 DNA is TGTGCCTGGAGTGTACTGGGGACTCCAACCGGGGAGCTGTTTTTT. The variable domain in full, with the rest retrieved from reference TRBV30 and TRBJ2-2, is SQTIHQWPATLVQPVGSPLSLECTVEGTSNPNLYWYRQAAGRGLQLLFYSVGIGQISSEVPQNLSASRPQDRQFILSSKKLLLSDSGFYLCAWSVLGTPTGELFFGEGSRLTVL.

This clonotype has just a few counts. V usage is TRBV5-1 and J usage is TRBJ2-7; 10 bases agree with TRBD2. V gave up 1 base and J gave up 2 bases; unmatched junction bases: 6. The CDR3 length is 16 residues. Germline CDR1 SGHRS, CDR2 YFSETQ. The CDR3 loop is CASSLFSSGSTYEQYF. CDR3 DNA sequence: TGCGCCAGCAGCTTGTTTTCTAGCGGGAGTACCTACGAGCAGTACTTC.

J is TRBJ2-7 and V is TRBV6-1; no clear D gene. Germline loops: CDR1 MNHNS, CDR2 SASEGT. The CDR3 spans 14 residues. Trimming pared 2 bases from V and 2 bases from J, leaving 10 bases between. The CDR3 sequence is CASSEIGPAYEQYF. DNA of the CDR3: TGTGCCAGCAGTGAAATTGGACCTGCCTACGAGCAGTACTTC.

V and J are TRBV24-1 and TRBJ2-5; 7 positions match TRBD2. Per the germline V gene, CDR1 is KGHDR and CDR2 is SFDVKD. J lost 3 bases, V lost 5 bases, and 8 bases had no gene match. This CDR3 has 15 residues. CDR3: CATSGGGSGKETQYF. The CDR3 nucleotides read TGTGCCACCAGTGGGGGCGGGAGTGGCAAAGAGACCCAGTACTTC.

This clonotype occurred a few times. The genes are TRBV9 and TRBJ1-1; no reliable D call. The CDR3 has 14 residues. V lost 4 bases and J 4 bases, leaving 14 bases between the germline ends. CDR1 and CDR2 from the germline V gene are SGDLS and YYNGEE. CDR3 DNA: TGTGCCAGCAGCCCCCTCACCCGGGCCACTGAAGCTTTCTTT. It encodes CASSPLTRATEAFF.

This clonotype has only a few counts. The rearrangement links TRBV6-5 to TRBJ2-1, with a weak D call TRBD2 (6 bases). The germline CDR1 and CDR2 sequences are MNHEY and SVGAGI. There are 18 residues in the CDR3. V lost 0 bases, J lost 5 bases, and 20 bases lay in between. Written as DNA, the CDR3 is TGTGCCAGCAGTTACTCGCCCCCACTAGCAATCGTGGACAATGAGCAGTTCTTC. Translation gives CASSYSPPLAIVDNEQFF.

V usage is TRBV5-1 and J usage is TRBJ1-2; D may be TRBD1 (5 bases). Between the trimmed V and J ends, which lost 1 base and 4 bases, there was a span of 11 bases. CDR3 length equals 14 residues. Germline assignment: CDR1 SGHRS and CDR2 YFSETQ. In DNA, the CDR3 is TGCGCCAGCAGCTTGACTAAGGGGCTCTATGGCTACACCTTC. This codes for CASSLTKGLYGYTF.

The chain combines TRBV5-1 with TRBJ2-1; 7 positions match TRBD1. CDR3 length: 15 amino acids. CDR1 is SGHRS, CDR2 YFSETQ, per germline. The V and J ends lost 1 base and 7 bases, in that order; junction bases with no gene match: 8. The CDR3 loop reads CASSLRDRVKNEQFF. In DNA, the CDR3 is TGCGCCAGCAGCTTGCGAGACAGGGTAAAGAATGAGCAGTTCTTC. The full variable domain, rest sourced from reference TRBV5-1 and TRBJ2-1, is KAGVTQTPRYLIKTRGQQVTLSCSPISGHRSVSWYQQTPGQGLQFLFEYFSETQRNKGNFPGRFSGRQFSNSRSEMNVSTLELGDSALYLCASSLRDRVKNEQFFGPGTRLTVL.

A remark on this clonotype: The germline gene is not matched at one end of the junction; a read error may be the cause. CDR3 amino acids: CACSSRDLQLSGANVLTF. CDR3 bases: TGTGCCTGCAGTTCCCGGGACTTACAACTCTCTGGGGCCAACGTCCTGACTTTC. This chain uses TRBV2 with TRBJ2-6, with D possibly matching TRBD2 (6 bases). Germline V gene sequence: CDR1 SNHLY, CDR2 FYNNEI. This CDR3 has 18 amino acids.

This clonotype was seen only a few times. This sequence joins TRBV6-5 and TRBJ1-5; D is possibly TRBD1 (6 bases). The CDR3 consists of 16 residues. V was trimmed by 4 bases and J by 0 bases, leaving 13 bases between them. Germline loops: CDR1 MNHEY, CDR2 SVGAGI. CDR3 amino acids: CASSSGQRYSNQPQHF. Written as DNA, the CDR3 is TGTGCCAGCAGTTCCGGACAGCGTTATAGCAATCAGCCCCAGCATTTT.

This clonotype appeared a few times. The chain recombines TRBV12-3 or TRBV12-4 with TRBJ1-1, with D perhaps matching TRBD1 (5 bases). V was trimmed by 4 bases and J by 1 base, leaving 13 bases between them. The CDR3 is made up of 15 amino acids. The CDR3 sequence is CASSSSFDRNTEAFF. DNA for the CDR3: TGTGCCAGCAGTTCATCGTTCGACAGGAACACTGAAGCTTTCTTT.

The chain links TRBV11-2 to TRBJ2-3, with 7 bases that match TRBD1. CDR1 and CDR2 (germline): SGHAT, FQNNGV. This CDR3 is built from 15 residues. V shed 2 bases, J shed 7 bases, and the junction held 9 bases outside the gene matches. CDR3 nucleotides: TGTGCCAGCAGCTTAAGAGGGGGCGAATTATATACGCAGTATTTT. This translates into CASSLRGGELYTQYF.

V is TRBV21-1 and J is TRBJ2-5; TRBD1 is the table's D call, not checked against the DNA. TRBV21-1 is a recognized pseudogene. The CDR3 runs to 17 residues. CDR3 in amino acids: CASSLKGGGGPEETQYF. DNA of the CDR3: TGTGCCAGCAGCCTCAAGGGAGGAGGGGGCCCCGAAGAGACCCAGTACTTC.

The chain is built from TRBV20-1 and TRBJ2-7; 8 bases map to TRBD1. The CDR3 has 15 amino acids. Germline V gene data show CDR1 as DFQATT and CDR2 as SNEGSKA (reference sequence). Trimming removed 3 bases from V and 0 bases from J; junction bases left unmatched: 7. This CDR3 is CSASRWGQASYEQYF. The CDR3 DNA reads TGCAGTGCTAGTCGGTGGGGACAGGCCTCCTACGAGCAGTACTTC.

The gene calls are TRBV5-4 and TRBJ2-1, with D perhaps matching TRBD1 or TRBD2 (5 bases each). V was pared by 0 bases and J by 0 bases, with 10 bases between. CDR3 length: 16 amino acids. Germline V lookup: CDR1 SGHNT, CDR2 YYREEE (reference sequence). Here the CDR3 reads CASSLGGIRSYNEQFF. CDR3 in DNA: TGTGCCAGCAGCTTGGGGGGGATCCGCTCCTACAATGAGCAGTTCTTC.

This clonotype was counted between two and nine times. CDR3 nucleotides: TGTGCCAGCAGTTCGGGACAGGGGAGCAATCAGCCCCAGCATTTT. Its protein product is CASSSGQGSNQPQHF. The chain recombines TRBV12-3 or TRBV12-4 with TRBJ1-5, with 10 positions matching TRBD1. This CDR3 contains 15 residues. V lost 4 bases, J lost 1 base, and 1 base stayed unmatched.

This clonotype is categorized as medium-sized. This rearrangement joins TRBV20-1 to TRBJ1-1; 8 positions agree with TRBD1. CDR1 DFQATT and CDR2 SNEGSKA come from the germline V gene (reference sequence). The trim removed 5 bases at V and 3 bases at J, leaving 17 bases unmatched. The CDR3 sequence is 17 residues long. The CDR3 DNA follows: TGCAGTGCTGGTAGTCGGGACAGGCTTATATGGGACACTGAAGCTTTCTTT. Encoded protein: CSAGSRDRLIWDTEAFF.